This TCR beta chain was captured by sequencing in a study of CD8 T cell repertoires and HIV-1 epitope variants. Germline V gene data show CDR1 as LNHDA and CDR2 as SQIVND (reference sequence). The CDR3 is 15 amino acids. The V segment lost 5 bases and the J segment 1 base; nucleotides outside the gene matches: 2. The protocol was immunoSEQ multiplex PCR, while the TCRdb copy is restricted to in-frame clones and leaves out a portion. Here the sample spans around 5,200 clones, under 75% being singletons. Concerning this clone itself: Its matching antigen is unknown.

This TCR was sampled from a male donor with HIV. The rearrangement joins TRBV19 to TRBJ2-2, with 9 bases fitting TRBD1. Sequenced input: cultured CD8+ T cells derived from PBMCs. CDR3 protein: CASSVTGGNTGELFF. The CDR3 DNA reads TGTGCCAGTAGTGTGACAGGGGGGAACACCGGGGAGCTGTTTTTT.